Below, 22 T cell receptor beta chains from the same sample are listed, as sequenced in a study of technical replicates of blood from four donors. TCRdb keeps only in-frame clones here, not all; method: immunoSEQ multiplex PCR. This table holds tens of thousands of clones, approximately 96% found once. Material: T cells isolated from PBMCs. The source of these receptors is a human donor in good health.

The count of this clone is one. The same CDR3 can be traced to other DNA sequences in this sample. The rearrangement links TRBV7-3 to TRBJ2-3; 10 nucleotides match TRBD2. With 2 bases clipped from V and 5 bases from J, the junction kept 4 bases outside the gene matches. The germline gives CDR1 SGHTA, CDR2 FQGTGA. The CDR3 covers 15 residues. CDR3: CASSLGLAGVDTQYF. CDR3 DNA sequence: TGTGCCAGCAGCTTAGGCCTAGCGGGAGTAGATACGCAGTATTTT.

The CDR3 spells CAWSDGLEVGQFF. Written as DNA, the CDR3 is TGTGCCTGGAGTGACGGACTAGAGGTAGGGCAGTTCTTC. The J gene is TRBJ2-1, the V gene TRBV30; 7 bases agree with TRBD2. V dropped 1 base and J dropped 12; count of bases not matched to a gene: 9. Germline V gene data show CDR1 as GTSNPN and CDR2 as SVGIG (reference sequence). CDR3 length equals 13 residues.

This rearrangement joins TRBV4-1 to TRBJ2-5, with D possibly TRBD2 on 6 matching bases. CDR3 length: 14 residues. The germline gives CDR1 MGHRA, CDR2 YSYEKL. Trimming left V 4 bases short and J 5 bases short, with 14 bases between. The CDR3 nucleotides are TGCGCCAGCAGCCCTAGACTAGGGGTCGAGACCCAGTACTTC. Translated: CASSPRLGVETQYF.

CDR3 in amino acids: CASSLFAGGQETQYF. As DNA, the CDR3 is TGCGCCAGCAGCCTCTTTGCGGGAGGACAAGAGACCCAGTACTTC. The chain recombines TRBV5-1 with TRBJ2-5; 8 nucleotides match TRBD2. This CDR3 has 15 residues. V shed 4 bases and J 2 bases; nucleotides not matched to a gene: 7. From germline, CDR1 is SGHRS and CDR2 YFSETQ.

The V gene is TRBV18, the J gene TRBJ2-7; possible D gene TRBD1, 5 bases. This CDR3 is built from 15 residues. V was clipped by 3 bases and J by 0 bases, with 12 bases between them. The germline V gene encodes CDR1 KGHSH and CDR2 LQKENI. The CDR3 DNA sequence: TGTGCCAGCTCACCCATCCCCGACAGCTCCTACGAGCAGTACTTC. This sequence encodes CASSPIPDSSYEQYF.

The chain links TRBV14 to TRBJ2-7; 7 positions match TRBD2. The CDR3 consists of 16 residues. The germline gives CDR1 SGHDN, CDR2 FVKESK. The V and J ends lost 6 bases and 4 bases, in that order; junction bases with no gene match: 15. CDR3 sequence (DNA): TGTGCCAGCAGACTTTTAGCACGGACTAGAAATTACGAGCAGTACTTC. It yields the protein CASRLLARTRNYEQYF.

This rearrangement joins TRBV6-5 to TRBJ2-1, with 10 bases fitting TRBD1. CDR1 is MNHEY and CDR2 is SVGAGI in the germline V gene. The CDR3 is made up of 14 amino acids. The junction had 9 bases not matched to a gene; V was cut back by 7 bases and J by 9 bases. The CDR3 loop is CASNDRGLFVEQFF. The DNA of the CDR3 is TGTGCCAGCAATGACAGGGGGCTGTTCGTTGAGCAGTTCTTC.

The chain carries TRBV7-3 and TRBJ2-7; 9 bases are a match to TRBD2. The CDR3 has 14 residues. Trimming at V came to 4 bases and at J to 1 base, leaving 2 bases not matched to a gene. Germline CDR1 SGHTA, CDR2 FQGTGA. The CDR3 spells CASSYSGSSYEQYF. CDR3 DNA sequence: TGTGCCAGCAGCTATAGCGGGAGTTCCTACGAGCAGTACTTC.

V gene TRBV6-5 combines with J gene TRBJ2-7; D might be TRBD1 (6 bases). The V end lost 5 bases, the J end lost 1 base, and 9 bases lay between the germline ends. This CDR3 comprises 13 residues. Germline CDR1 MNHEY, CDR2 SVGAGI. Written as DNA, the CDR3 is TGTGCCAGCAGTACAGGGAGATCCTACGAGCAGTACTTC. Encoded protein: CASSTGRSYEQYF.

This clone was seen a few times. The rearrangement joins TRBV18 to TRBJ1-1; D is possibly TRBD1 (5 bases). V lost 3 bases and J 5 bases, leaving 16 bases between the germline ends. CDR3 length: 15 residues. The germline gives CDR1 KGHSH, CDR2 LQKENI. The CDR3 here is CASSPQLIGGTEAFF. The CDR3 region has the DNA TGTGCCAGCTCACCTCAGTTGATCGGGGGGACTGAAGCTTTCTTT. The full variable domain, with the rest looked up from reference TRBV18 and TRBJ1-1, is NAGVMQNPRHLVRRRGQEARLRCSPMKGHSHVYWYRQLPEEGLKFMVYLQKENIIDESGMPKERFSAEFPKEGPSILRIQQVVRGDSAAYFCASSPQLIGGTEAFFGQGTRLTVV.

This sequence joins TRBV9 and TRBJ1-1, with 7 nucleotides matching TRBD1. Germline V gives CDR1 SGDLS, CDR2 YYNGEE. With V trimmed by 0 bases and J by 3 bases, 2 bases remained unmatched. The CDR3 extends over 14 amino acids. The CDR3 DNA reads as TGTGCCAGCAGCGTAGAGGGACAGTACACTGAAGCTTTCTTT. Translating gives CASSVEGQYTEAFF.

This CDR3 reads CASSSLAGGPYEQYF. The CDR3, as DNA: TGTGCCAGCAGTTCATTAGCGGGAGGGCCCTACGAGCAGTACTTC. The rearrangement joins TRBV27 to TRBJ2-7; 11 positions agree with TRBD2. The V segment lost 4 bases and the J segment 2 bases; nucleotides outside the gene matches: 4. The CDR3 covers 15 residues. Germline lookup yields CDR1 MNHEY and CDR2 SMNVEV (reference sequence).

The chain carries TRBV6-1 and TRBJ2-5; D perhaps matches TRBD1 (6 bases). V lost 5 bases and J 4 bases, leaving 17 bases between the germline ends. CDR3 size: 15 residues. Per the germline V gene, CDR1 is MNHNS and CDR2 is SASEGT. The CDR3 protein is CASSIRDIGAETQYF. CDR3 nucleotides: TGTGCCAGCAGTATCCGGGACATAGGAGCAGAGACCCAGTACTTC.

This clone was counted once. The junction does not match germline at one end; this may be a read error. The V and J genes are TRBV4-1 and TRBJ1-2; 8 bases are a match to TRBD1. This CDR3 contains 11 residues. Germline V gene lookup returns CDR1 MGHRA and CDR2 YSYEKL. CDR3: CASSQEDRASF. CDR3 DNA: TGCGCCAGCAGCCAAGAGGACAGGGCCAGCTTC.

CDR3 residues: CASSQRQGGRQPQHF. CDR3 coding DNA: TGCGCCAGCAGCCAGCGACAGGGCGGGCGTCAGCCCCAGCATTTT. The rearrangement links TRBV10-1 to TRBJ1-5; 7 nucleotides align to TRBD1. V was pared by 6 bases and J by 6 bases, with 11 bases of the junction left unmatched. Per germline, CDR1 WNHNN and CDR2 SYGVQD (reference sequence). The length of the CDR3 is 15 residues.

The rearrangement uses TRBV7-8 and TRBJ2-5; D possibly corresponds to TRBD2 (5 bases). CDR3 size: 14 residues. V was clipped by 2 bases and J by 9 bases, with 16 bases between them. CDR1 and CDR2 (germline): SGHVS, FQNEAQ. In DNA, the CDR3 is TGTGCCAGCAGCTTACGGGCCAGCGGTGGGGCCCAGTACTTC. This encodes CASSLRASGGAQYF.

The gene calls are TRBV28 and TRBJ2-7, with D possibly TRBD1 on 6 matching bases. Germline loops: CDR1 MDHEN, CDR2 SYDVKM. This CDR3 is 15 amino acids long. The V end lost 2 bases, the J end lost 6 bases, and 17 bases lay between the germline ends. CDR3 amino acids: CASSLRDIGLVEQYF. CDR3 sequence (DNA): TGTGCCAGCAGTTTAAGGGACATCGGCCTAGTCGAGCAGTACTTC.

The CDR3 DNA sequence: TGTGCCAGCAGCTTAATGGCTAGCACAGATACGCAGTATTTT. Translating gives CASSLMASTDTQYF. The rearrangement uses TRBV7-3 and TRBJ2-3; D unresolved. The CDR3 has 14 residues. Germline V gene lookup returns CDR1 SGHTA and CDR2 FQGTGA. Trimming took 1 base from V and 0 from J, leaving 5 bases between them.

This chain joins TRBV4-1 and TRBJ2-7; weak D call: TRBD2 (6 bases). Trimming stripped 0 bases from V and 2 bases from J, with 14 bases between. CDR1 and CDR2 (germline): MGHRA, YSYEKL. CDR3 length equals 16 residues. The CDR3 DNA reads as TGCGCCAGCAGCCAAGAAGGAGGGTATTCCACCTACGAGCAGTACTTC. This gives the protein CASSQEGGYSTYEQYF.

The CDR3: CASSSYRGVYEQYF. The CDR3 DNA follows: TGTGCCAGCAGTTCTTACAGGGGTGTATACGAGCAGTACTTC. The rearrangement links TRBV28 to TRBJ2-7; 7 bases fit TRBD1. Germline trimming cut 4 bases from V and 4 bases from J; bases unmatched to any gene: 7. The CDR3 runs to 14 residues. Germline CDR1 is MDHEN and CDR2 is SYDVKM.

V usage is TRBV7-2 and J usage is TRBJ2-4; possibly TRBD2 for D (6 bases). The CDR3 is 14 residues long. Germline lookup yields CDR1 SGHTA and CDR2 FQGNSA. Deletions cut 4 bases from V and 6 bases from J, with 13 bases between. Here the CDR3 DNA reads TGTGCCAGCAGCTGGAGCAGGAGGGTAAACATTCAGTACTTC. Protein sequence: CASSWSRRVNIQYF. Variable domain in full (rest from reference TRBV7-2 and TRBJ2-4): GAGVSQSPSNKVTEKGKDVELRCDPISGHTALYWYRQSLGQGLEFLIYFQGNSAPDKSGLPSDRFSAERTGGSVSTLTIQRTQQEDSAVYLCASSWSRRVNIQYFGAGTRLSVL.

The J gene is TRBJ2-3, the V gene TRBV28; 11 bases are shared with TRBD2. This CDR3 comprises 18 residues. Per germline, CDR1 MDHEN and CDR2 SYDVKM. V was clipped by 3 bases and J by 2 bases; unmatched bases: 10. The DNA of the CDR3 is TGTGCCAGCAGTTTCCCCCCAACTAGCGGGAGAGACACAGATACGCAGTATTTT. The encoded protein is CASSFPPTSGRDTDTQYF.